These 23 T cell receptor beta chains were all obtained from the same sample, sequenced in a study of siplizumab effects on memory and regulatory T cells. Profiled with immunoSEQ multiplex PCR; TCRdb holds only in-frame clones, not every one. The sample shows 75,000 to 100,000 clones, approximately 95% of them seen only once. The sample was non-Treg CD4+ T cells sorted from blood. These receptors were obtained from a human donor in good health.

This clone appeared once. This chain uses TRBV19 with TRBJ2-3; D remains unclear. This CDR3 spans 14 amino acids. The ends were cut back, 7 bases at V and 0 bases at J, with 11 bases in the middle. Germline V gene lookup returns CDR1 LNHDA and CDR2 SQIVND (reference sequence). CDR3 sequence (DNA): TGTGCCAGTAAATTAGGGATTAGCACAGATACGCAGTATTTT. This codes for CASKLGISTDTQYF.

The chain joins TRBV12-5 to TRBJ2-1; 10 nucleotides line up with TRBD2. This CDR3 comprises 15 residues. Losses at the gene ends were 4 bases for V and 0 bases for J; bases not matched to a gene: 0. The germline V gene has CDR1 LGHNT and CDR2 FRNRAP. The CDR3 coding sequence is TGTGCTAGTGGTTCTAGCGGGAGCTCCTACAATGAGCAGTTCTTC. Translated: CASGSSGSSYNEQFF.

For this clone: In the same sample, other DNA sequences code for this CDR3. The V call is TRBV15, the J call TRBJ2-5; D is unresolved. The CDR3 contains 12 residues. Trimming took 1 base from V and 5 from J, leaving 5 bases between them. Germline assignment: CDR1 LNHNV and CDR2 YYDKDF (reference sequence). Written as DNA, the CDR3 is TGTGCCACCAGCAGAGTAGGGGAGACCCAGTACTTC. Encoded protein: CATSRVGETQYF.

V usage is TRBV4-1 and J usage is TRBJ2-7, with TRBD2 matching 7 bases. The J segment lost 2 bases and the V segment lost 1 base, leaving 5 bases of the junction unmatched. CDR3 size: 15 residues. Germline lookup yields CDR1 MGHRA and CDR2 YSYEKL. The CDR3, as DNA: TGCGCCAGCAGCCAAGGGCAGGGAGGGACCTACGAGCAGTACTTC. It yields the protein CASSQGQGGTYEQYF.

The V gene is TRBV30, the J gene TRBJ1-1; the D is unclear. V dropped 7 bases and J dropped 0 bases, with 15 bases sitting between them. The CDR3 length is 14 residues. Germline loops: CDR1 GTSNPN, CDR2 SVGIG (reference sequence). The DNA for the CDR3 is TGTGCCTTATTACCACGCTCCCTGAACACTGAAGCTTTCTTT. Its protein product is CALLPRSLNTEAFF.

The rearrangement joins TRBV11-2 to TRBJ2-7; D gene uncertain. Germline V gene lookup returns CDR1 SGHAT and CDR2 FQNNGV. The V and J ends lost 0 bases and 1 base respectively, with 7 bases between them. This CDR3 has 14 amino acids. Here the CDR3 reads CASSLDLLSYEQYF. The CDR3 DNA is TGTGCCAGCAGCTTAGATCTTTTATCCTACGAGCAGTACTTC.

The rearrangement links TRBV29-1 to TRBJ1-1, with TRBD1 identical over 10 bases. The CDR3 is 15 residues long. Trimming took 6 bases from V and 0 from J; bases not matched to a gene: 7. The germline V gene has CDR1 SQVTM and CDR2 ANQGSEA. The CDR3 loop reads CSVIRDRGLNTEAFF. For the CDR3, the DNA is TGCAGCGTCATCCGGGACAGGGGATTGAACACTGAAGCTTTCTTT. The whole variable domain, filled in from reference TRBV29-1 and TRBJ1-1, reads SAVISQKPSRDICQRGTSLTIQCQVDSQVTMMFWYRQQPGQSLTLIATANQGSEATYESGFVIDKFPISRPNLTFSTLTVSNMSPEDSSIYLCSVIRDRGLNTEAFFGQGTRLTVV.

V gene TRBV19 combines with J gene TRBJ2-5; 7 nucleotides match TRBD1. The V gene's germline CDR1 is LNHDA and CDR2 SQIVND (reference sequence). The CDR3 has 14 residues. Losses at the gene ends were 5 bases for V and 1 base for J; bases not matched to a gene: 4. The CDR3 region has the DNA TGTGCCAGTAGTCCTGACAGGGCCCAAGAGACCCAGTACTTC. Encoded protein: CASSPDRAQETQYF.

V gene TRBV5-8 combines with J gene TRBJ2-7; D remains ambiguous. Germline V CDR1 and CDR2: SGHTS, YDEGEE. This CDR3 spans 14 amino acids. V lost 4 bases and J lost 3, with 14 bases in between. The CDR3 nucleotides read TGTGCCAGCAGCGGAATCCGGGCCGACTACGAGCAGTACTTC. It translates to CASSGIRADYEQYF.

This clone was observed a single time. This chain uses TRBV2 with TRBJ2-1; D ambiguous. Germline V CDR1 and CDR2: SNHLY, FYNNEI. Trimming stripped 2 bases from V and 4 bases from J, with 12 bases between. CDR3 size: 15 residues. The CDR3 DNA reads TGTGCCAGCAGTGAATTAGCTGGGCCTTACAATGAGCAGTTCTTC. Protein product: CASSELAGPYNEQFF.

This clone was seen only a few times. The V and J genes are TRBV27 and TRBJ2-7; tentatively, D is TRBD1 or TRBD2 (6 bases each). Trimming pared 3 bases from V and 4 bases from J, leaving 10 bases between. This CDR3 is built from 13 residues. The germline gives CDR1 MNHEY, CDR2 SMNVEV (reference sequence). The DNA of the CDR3 is TGTGCCAGCAGTTTCGGGGGCGGGTACGAGCAGTACTTC. This translates into CASSFGGGYEQYF.

This chain uses TRBV9 with TRBJ1-2; TRBD1 might be the D (6 bases). The CDR3 runs to 18 residues. The germline V gene has CDR1 SGDLS and CDR2 YYNGEE. Trimming cost V 3 bases and J 2 bases, with 23 bases left between them. CDR3 coding DNA: TGTGCCAGCAGCGCCCGCGGGGGCTCCCGGTCCCCGAACTATGGCTACACCTTC. Protein: CASSARGGSRSPNYGYTF.

This clone was seen more than once but under ten times. The CDR3 protein is CSVETGGNQPQHF. The CDR3 nucleotides are TGCAGCGTTGAGACCGGCGGCAATCAGCCCCAGCATTTT. The chain combines TRBV29-1 with TRBJ1-5, with no clear D. CDR1 SQVTM and CDR2 ANQGSEA come from the germline V gene. The length of the CDR3 is 13 residues. Trimming removed 3 bases from V and 2 bases from J, with 8 bases in between.

V gene TRBV29-1 combines with J gene TRBJ2-2, with no clear D. Deletions cut 7 bases from V and 1 base from J, with 16 bases between. The germline V gene encodes CDR1 SQVTM and CDR2 ANQGSEA. This CDR3 region has 15 residues. CDR3 region: CSASSGSVNTGELFF. The DNA of the CDR3 is TGCAGCGCCTCGTCGGGCAGTGTGAACACCGGGGAGCTGTTTTTT.

The CDR3 sequence: CASSADIGGYTF. DNA for the CDR3: TGTGCCAGCAGCGCGGACATAGGCGGCTACACCTTC. V is TRBV9 and J is TRBJ1-2; D possibly corresponds to TRBD1 (5 bases). The CDR3 sequence is 12 residues long. V lost 3 bases and J lost 8, with 11 bases in between. Germline V gene data show CDR1 as SGDLS and CDR2 as YYNGEE.

The V and J genes are TRBV6-6 and TRBJ1-1; D remains unclear. Germline CDR1 reads MNHNY; CDR2 reads SVGAGI (reference sequence). Trimming left V 4 bases short and J 1 base short, with 7 bases between. This CDR3 contains 13 residues. CDR3 sequence (DNA): TGTGCCAGCAGTTTTGATGAGAACACTGAAGCTTTCTTT. It codes for CASSFDENTEAFF.

This chain joins TRBV7-9 and TRBJ2-1; TRBD1 is a possible D gene (6 bases). The V gene lost 5 bases and the J gene lost 0 bases, with 14 bases spanning the gap. CDR1 is SEHNR and CDR2 is FQNEAQ in the germline V gene (reference sequence). The CDR3 runs to 16 residues. CDR3 residues: CASSPGGWSSYNEQFF. CDR3 nucleotides: TGTGCCAGCAGCCCTGGGGGCTGGTCCTCCTACAATGAGCAGTTCTTC.

The chain recombines TRBV18 with TRBJ1-4; a weak D match, TRBD1 (5 bases). The CDR3 runs 14 residues. Trimming took 1 base from V and 7 from J, leaving 10 bases between them. In germline, CDR1 is KGHSH, CDR2 LQKENI. The CDR3 loop is CASSPQAGSEKLFF. The CDR3 DNA reads TGTGCCAGCTCACCACAGGCAGGGAGTGAAAAACTGTTTTTT.

The chain is built from TRBV11-3 and TRBJ2-1; TRBD2 agrees at 10 bases. V lost 2 bases, J lost 4 bases, and 5 bases stayed unmatched. From germline, CDR1 is SGHNT and CDR2 YENEEA. The CDR3 totals 16 residues. CDR3 residues: CASSLRLAGAYNEQFF. The CDR3 DNA is TGTGCCAGCAGCTTAAGACTAGCGGGTGCATACAATGAGCAGTTCTTC.

This chain joins TRBV7-9 and TRBJ2-5; 10 bases map to TRBD1. The trim removed 5 bases at V and 3 bases at J, leaving 6 bases unmatched. The CDR3 runs to 15 residues. Germline CDR1 SEHNR, CDR2 FQNEAQ (reference sequence). CDR3 sequence: CASSLDRGSEETQYF. CDR3 DNA: TGTGCCAGCAGCCTGGACAGGGGGTCCGAAGAGACCCAGTACTTC.

The chain uses TRBV19 and TRBJ1-3; D unclear. The V end was cut by 6 bases, the J end by 0 bases, with 9 bases between. Looked up from germline, CDR1 is LNHDA and CDR2 is SQIVND (reference sequence). This CDR3 is 14 amino acids long. Written as DNA, the CDR3 is TGTGCCAGTAGCTATTCCAGCTCTGGAAACACCATATATTTT. It yields the protein CASSYSSSGNTIYF.

The chain combines TRBV10-1 with TRBJ2-1; no reliable D call. With 4 bases removed from V and 0 bases from J, the gap between germline ends came to 10 bases. Germline V gene data show CDR1 as WNHNN and CDR2 as SYGVQD (reference sequence). The CDR3 has 15 amino acids. DNA for the CDR3: TGCGCCAGCAGTGGTGCTAGGAGCTCCTACAATGAGCAGTTCTTC. Encoded protein: CASSGARSSYNEQFF.

V and J are TRBV6-1 and TRBJ2-1; a weak D match, TRBD2 (6 bases). V lost 3 bases to trimming and J lost 4 bases, with 13 bases between them. Germline V gene sequence: CDR1 MNHNS, CDR2 SASEGT. There are 15 residues in the CDR3. CDR3 sequence: CASSESGLGYNEQFF. The CDR3, as DNA: TGTGCCAGCAGTGAGAGCGGGCTTGGATACAATGAGCAGTTCTTC.